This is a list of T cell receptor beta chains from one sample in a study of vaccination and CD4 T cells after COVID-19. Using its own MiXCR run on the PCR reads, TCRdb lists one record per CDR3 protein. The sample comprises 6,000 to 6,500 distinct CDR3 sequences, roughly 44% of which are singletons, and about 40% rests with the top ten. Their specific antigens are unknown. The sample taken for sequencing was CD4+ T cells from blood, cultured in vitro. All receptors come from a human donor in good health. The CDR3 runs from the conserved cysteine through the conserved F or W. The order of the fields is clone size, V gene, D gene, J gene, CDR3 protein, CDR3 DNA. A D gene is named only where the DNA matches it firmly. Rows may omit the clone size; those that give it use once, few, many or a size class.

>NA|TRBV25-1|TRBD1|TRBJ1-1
CASSDQTPRTGNTEAFF
TGTGCCAGCAGTGATCAAACCCCGAGGACAGGAAACACTGAAGCTTTCTTT
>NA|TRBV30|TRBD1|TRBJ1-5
CAWSRPGQGYQPQHF
TGTGCCTGGAGTCGACCGGGACAGGGCTATCAGCCCCAGCATTTT
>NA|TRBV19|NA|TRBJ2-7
CASSIAYRDSYEQYF
TGTGCCAGTAGTATAGCCTACAGGGATTCCTACGAGCAGTACTTC
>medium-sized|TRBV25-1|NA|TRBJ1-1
CASSDPTSSNTEAFF
TGTGCCAGCAGTGACCCTACAAGCTCGAACACTGAAGCTTTCTTT
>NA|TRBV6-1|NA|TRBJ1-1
CVVLGGSMNTEAFF
TGTGTCGTACTCGGAGGATCGATGAACACTGAAGCTTTCTTT
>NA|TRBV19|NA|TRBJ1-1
CASSSGLNTEAFF
TGTGCCAGTAGTTCCGGGTTGAACACTGAAGCTTTCTTT
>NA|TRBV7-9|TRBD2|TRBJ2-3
CASSLGAAAGLAGAGGTDTQYF
TGTGCCAGCAGCTTAGGCGCTGCCGCGGGACTAGCGGGGGCCGGGGGAACAGATACGCAGTATTTT
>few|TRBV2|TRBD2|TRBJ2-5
CASRFLAAQETQYF
TGTGCCAGCAGGTTCCTAGCGGCCCAAGAGACCCAGTACTTC
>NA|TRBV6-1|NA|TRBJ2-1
CASRRGNEQFF
TGTGCCAGCAGGAGGGGGAATGAGCAGTTCTTC
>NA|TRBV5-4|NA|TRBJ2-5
CASSLDSGFVQETQYF
TGTGCCAGCAGCTTGGATTCAGGGTTTGTGCAAGAGACCCAGTACTTC
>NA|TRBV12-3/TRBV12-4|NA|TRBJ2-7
CASSLGLERTYEQYF
TGTGCCAGCAGTTTGGGGCTAGAAAGGACCTACGAGCAGTACTTC
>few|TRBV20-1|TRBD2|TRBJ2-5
CSARVPSGGLQETQYF
TGCAGTGCTAGAGTCCCCAGCGGGGGGTTACAAGAGACCCAGTACTTC
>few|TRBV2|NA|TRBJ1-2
CASSEKGYGYTF
TGTGCCAGCAGTGAAAAGGGCTATGGCTACACCTTC
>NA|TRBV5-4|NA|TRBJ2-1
CASSLGDHNEQFF
TGTGCCAGCAGCTTGGGGGATCACAATGAGCAGTTCTTC
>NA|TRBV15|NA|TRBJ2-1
CATSRDPGWSEQFF
TGTGCCACCAGCAGAGATCCGGGTTGGTCGGAGCAGTTCTTC
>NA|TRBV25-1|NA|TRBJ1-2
CASSEKSRETIFGYTF
TGTGCCAGCAGTGAAAAAAGTAGGGAAACTATTTTCGGCTACACCTTC
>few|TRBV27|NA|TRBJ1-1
CASSLFANTEAFF
TGTGCCAGCAGTTTATTCGCGAACACTGAAGCTTTCTTT
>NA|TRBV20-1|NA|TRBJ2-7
CSASLDLYEQYF
TGCAGTGCTAGTCTGGACCTTTACGAGCAGTACTTC
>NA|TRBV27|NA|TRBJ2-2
CASSFASRTGELFF
TGTGCCAGCAGTTTTGCTTCCCGAACCGGGGAGCTGTTTTTT
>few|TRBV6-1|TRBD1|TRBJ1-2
CASNPGDRRGYTF
TGTGCCAGCAACCCAGGGGACAGGAGGGGCTACACCTTC
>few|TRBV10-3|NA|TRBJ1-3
CAISSQLGSGNTIYF
TGTGCCATCAGTAGTCAGTTGGGGTCGGGAAACACCATATATTTT
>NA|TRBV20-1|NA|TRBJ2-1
CSARGVSGNEQFF
TGCAGTGCTAGAGGGGTATCCGGCAATGAGCAGTTCTTC
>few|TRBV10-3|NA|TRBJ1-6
CAIRQGPYNSPLHF
TGTGCCATCAGACAGGGTCCGTATAATTCACCCCTCCACTTT
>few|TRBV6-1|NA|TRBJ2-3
CASRIGDTQYF
TGTGCCAGCAGAATCGGGGATACGCAGTATTTT
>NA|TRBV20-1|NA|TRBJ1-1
CSASRGFEAFF
TGCAGTGCTAGTCGTGGCTTTGAAGCTTTCTTT
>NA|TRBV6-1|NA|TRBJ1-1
CASTPLGGAETEAFF
TGTGCCAGCACTCCACTAGGAGGGGCCGAAACTGAAGCTTTCTTT
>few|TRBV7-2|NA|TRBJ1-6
CASSLELGRSLHF
TGTGCCAGCAGCTTAGAGCTGGGGCGATCCCTCCACTTT
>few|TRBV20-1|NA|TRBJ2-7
CSARAPGPRTYEQYF
TGCAGTGCTAGAGCCCCGGGACCCAGAACCTACGAGCAGTACTTC
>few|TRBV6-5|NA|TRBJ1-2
CASSSGQRLGYTF
TGTGCCAGCAGTTCTGGACAGCGCCTTGGCTACACCTTC
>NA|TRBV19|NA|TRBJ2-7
CASSPDQWASYEQYF
TGTGCCAGTAGTCCCGACCAGTGGGCCTCCTACGAGCAGTACTTC